This T cell receptor beta chain emerged from a study of cytomegalovirus exposure and HLA in healthy donors (dated by TCRdb to about 2017). About the investigation overall: An earlier analysis of fewer than 750 of the donors reported under 300 Gb of sequence data and 95 million to 130 million unique TCR beta sequences obtained from roughly 170 million T cells. The study aimed to test whether cataloging public T cell receptors could reveal signatures of past pathogen exposure. Donor age, sex, ethnicity and CMV serostatus were compiled together with the repertoire data. In a later analysis, previously published TCR beta repertoires from fewer than 750 donors were re-analyzed and high-resolution HLA genotyping was added so that TCR occurrence patterns could be studied. Of the roughly 430 genotyped donors, around 81% fell in the genetic ancestry cluster associated with self-reported Caucasian donors. All discovery cohort repertoires had been generated on a single sequencing platform. To predict cytomegalovirus infection status, the study brought together high-throughput TCR immunosequencing, statistical association of individual TCRs with disease status, and machine learning. Using immunosequencing, the study profiled T cell repertoires from 500 to 800 subjects and related those repertoires to cytomegalovirus serostatus. Because of strong linkage in the cohort, roughly five DR-DQ haplotypes were treated as single units for association and clustering. Class I and class II HLA loci were covered by the typing at four-digit resolution. To decide whether each TCR beta V gene segment behaved as functional or pseudogenic, an earlier analysis of some 570 of the donors relied on high-throughput TCR beta sequencing. In addition to the first cohort of around 670 subjects, a separate validation cohort of 120 different subjects was used. Roughly 300 gigabases of sequencing data and 70 million to 85 million unique TCR sequences were included in an early release covering about 600 HLA-typed donors. Rather than using new phenotypic data, the later analysis identified candidate immune exposures from TCR beta sequences and from how often those sequences occurred across donors. Typing coverage varied by locus: 629-630 donors for A, B, C, DRB1 and DQB1; roughly 510 for DQA1; over 600 for DPA1; fewer than 480 for DPB1. Across some 400 genotyped donors of the cohort, an average of roughly 250,000 unique TCR beta nucleotide sequences per donor were sequenced, and 15% to 20% of those sequences were non-productive. A later genetic analysis used genome-wide SNP genotypes for about 55% of the 666 donors, treating that subset as a discovery cohort.

The cohort was made up of 666 healthy bone marrow donors. All cohort members were sampled while nominally healthy, although unrecorded immune exposures were likely present. The donor was CMV seronegative and belonged to the group of several hundred seronegative cohort members. A peripheral blood sample was collected from each donor, and TCR beta sequencing was performed on peripheral blood mononuclear cells. The Qiagen DNeasy Blood Extraction Kit was used to extract genomic DNA from the blood cell samples. Points on this clone: Its antigen target is currently unknown. No qualities accompany the bases; no much larger clone lies one base away.

What the authors observed across the whole study: In both the original and validation cohorts, the classifier was reported to diagnose cytomegalovirus status with high specificity and sensitivity. Because some donors lacked HLA typing at each locus, the association tests relied only on the typed subset. A cluster of highly shared sequence variants was judged likely to represent a technical artifact of the sequencing pipeline. The study listed 150 to 200 TCR beta chains as associated with cytomegalovirus. When HLA alleles, especially DR and DQ, strongly co-occurred, TCR associations were difficult to assign to individual alleles. It was suggested by the authors that the approach could potentially be generalized to other disease states and immunological phenotypes. In an earlier analysis of some 500 of the donors, most TCR beta V segments appeared in productive rearrangements about 90% or about 30% of the time, broadly matching IMGT annotations. In a later analysis, the rate of TCR association differed among HLA loci, with DRB1 alleles having the most associated TCRs and HLA-C alleles having the fewest. Presence/absence analyses assumed roughly uniform sequencing depth across donors, an assumption that may not hold. Linkage disequilibrium might explain the correlated functional status among segregating V segments, but an unknown experimental factor could not be excluded. According to a later analysis, parvovirus B19, influenza, CMV and Epstein-Barr virus appeared linked to several top co-occurrence clusters. Seventeen rarely observed V segments, including chromosome 9 orphons, were excluded from the earlier analysis of approximately 600 of the donors because counts were too low. Compared with the approximately 670-donor mean, donors in an Asian-associated ancestry cluster had fewer N-insertions in productive TCRs, according to a later genetic analysis. While some public TCRs were present in many individuals, most TCR sequences turned up only very rarely across donors. The only immune exposure information available for the cohort was CMV serostatus. A few of the identified cytomegalovirus-associated TCR beta chains were confirmed in vitro to be specific for cytomegalovirus antigens. A later analysis found that most CMV-associated TCR beta chains appeared HLA-restricted, with HLA associations seemingly driven largely by CMV exposure. In a later genetic analysis, a missense DCLRE1C variant was associated with V-gene and J-gene trimming of TCR beta chains, and the association was replicated in an independent cohort. In this cohort, only TCR beta chains were sequenced, and detectable features were limited by the absence of alpha or paired-chain data. A later analysis associated about 17,000 TCR beta sequences with specific HLA alleles at a false discovery rate of 0.05. A further reported finding was that TCR beta sequences accurately predicted the HLA-A and HLA-B alleles for most subjects in the first cohort. In a later analysis, HLA-associated TCR beta chains were found to be more clonally expanded and to have lower generation probabilities than equally common non-associated chains.

Receptors were amplified or captured by the immunoSEQ multiplex PCR assay. For the multiplex PCR, a mixture combining 60 forward primers for TCR Vbeta segments and 13 reverse primers for TCR Jbeta segments was used. Amplification of the CDR3 region of rearranged TCR beta genes was performed with a multiplex PCR assay on genomic DNA. The amplified TCR beta libraries were sequenced on the Illumina HiSeq System as 87-base-pair reads. In the authors' own workflow: A later analysis tallied 75 million to 95 million unique TCR beta chains across the 610 or so repertoires, and approximately 11 million of those chains were shared by two or more donors. Raw reads were error-corrected and collapsed into unique sequences with a nearest-neighbor algorithm that merged closely related sequences to remove PCR and sequencing errors. CDR3 sequences were aligned to IMGT reference sequences to assign V, D and J gene segments. For a sequence to be retained, a match of at least six nucleotides to both a V gene segment and a J gene segment was required. A rearrangement counted as productive if the CDR3 had no stop codons and remained in frame with V and J, and every other rearrangement counted as non-productive. CDR3 was defined by IMGT convention, running from the second conserved V-encoded cysteine to the conserved J-encoded phenylalanine. The earlier analysis of 587 of the donors excluded sequences that lacked an unambiguous match to a single V gene segment. In an earlier analysis of some 590 of the donors, V segments were called functional above 56.7% productive rearrangements and were called segregating when the between-donor standard deviation exceeded 5%. To diagnose cytomegalovirus status from the catalog of TCR beta chain sequences, a statistical classification framework was built. V and J gene assignment, in a later analysis, came from comparing TCR nucleotide sequences with IMGT/GENE-DB human TR gene sequences. A later analysis assigned CDR3 sequences and most-parsimonious VDJ recombination scenarios with the TCRdist pipeline. In a later analysis, each TCR beta chain was defined by its CDR3 amino acid sequence together with its V-gene family, and reads without a unique V-gene family were excluded. To address suspected cross-contamination and a sequencing artifact, a later analysis removed around 590 highly shared, low-generation-probability nucleotide sequences. For each public chain, a later analysis derived a clonal expansion index from normalized ranks of inferred template counts within each repertoire. In a later analysis, generation probabilities were computed with a VDJ recombination model fitted to out-of-frame rearrangements, and the resulting probabilities were checked against IGoR. Hypergeometric tests were used in a later analysis to score TCR-TCR, TCR-HLA and TCR-CMV co-occurrence, with a repertoire-size bias correction applied to the TCR pairs. In a later analysis, false discovery rates were estimated by permuting HLA or CMV assignments 20 times. In a later analysis, co-occurring TCRs were grouped using DBSCAN, with TCRdist sequence similarity added in when clustering inside HLA-allele-positive subsets. Repertoires with fewer than 30,000 or more than 120,000 public chains, plus five repertoires with anomalous nucleotide sharing, were excluded from co-occurrence clustering. Entries here come from immuneACCESS through TCRdb and include only in-frame sequences with V and J called. Some clones fail to appear in such tables; in the studies checked, an unresolved V gene covers under half of the shortfall, and the cause of the remainder is unknown. The V and J calls and the clone size are those of that table, but D and trimming were determined from the DNA. For this sample the table gives about 150,000 clones, of which 65% to 75% were detected only once. The ten largest account for roughly 2.2% of the sample.

This receptor was taken from a man aged 25 to 40 in good health and CMV-seronegative. Source material: PBMCs.

The CDR3 has the sequence CATSRDRSGEQYF. The base sequence is TGTGCCACCAGCAGAGATCGGAGTGGCGAGCAGTACTTC. The chain is assembled from TRBV15 and TRBJ2-7; confidence is insufficient to name the D gene. V is clipped by 0 bases and J by 6 bases, and the sequence between their germline boundaries is 9 bases long. Reading the germline V gene (reference sequence) gives CDR1 LNHNV and CDR2 YYDKDF. The CDR3 runs 13 residues from the cysteine to the phenylalanine. Only CDR3 DNA is held: 39 bases, read in frame from base 1.